Reported below is one T cell receptor (beta chain). Its antigen remains undetermined. The record has no base qualities; no much larger clone is one base away. These data are taken from a study of OX40 agonist ivuxolimab in advanced cancers. About the full investigation: The costimulatory receptor OX40 (CD134) was targeted by ivuxolimab, a fully human IgG2 agonistic monoclonal antibody. The paper reports the monotherapy dose-escalation portion (N ≈ 50 patients) of the phase I ivuxolimab trial. Partial responses occurred in three dose-escalation patients, of whom one had hepatocellular carcinoma and two had cutaneous melanoma. Peripheral TCRbeta sequencing aimed to test whether ivuxolimab altered TCR sequence diversity and caused clonal T-cell expansion. Among the approximately 50 dose-escalation patients, around 19 had hepatocellular carcinoma, roughly 15 melanoma, 9 renal cell carcinoma and 9 head and neck cancer. Intravenous ivuxolimab was administered to patients every 2 weeks at six dose levels: 0.01, 0.1, 0.3, 1.5, 3 and 10 mg/kg. In the dose-escalation cohort, 82.7% of patients were male, and the mean age was approximately 60 years with a range of roughly 20 to 79. Patients were allowed to have had prior anti-PD-1, anti-PD-L1 or anti-CTLA-4 therapy, and around two fifths of the dose-escalation patients had been treated with checkpoint inhibitors.

Patients with autoimmune disease history or receiving systemic immunosuppression were excluded from the trial. Peripheral blood for TCR sequencing was collected from all dose cohorts at baseline, on cycle 4 day 1, and on cycle 7 day 1. Samples were obtained from an open-label, multicenter, first-in-human phase I dose-escalation trial of ivuxolimab. Adults with locally advanced or metastatic melanoma, renal cell carcinoma, hepatocellular carcinoma or head and neck squamous cell carcinoma were enrolled in the trial. Before TCR sequencing, CD4+ T cells and CD8+ T cells were sorted from peripheral blood as separate populations. What the study reported, not specific to this receptor: Low levels of normalized T-cell clonal expansion were also seen in some patients who did not respond. The antigen specificity of the peripheral T cells that underwent clonal expansion was not determined. In the 0.1-3.0 mg/kg groups, partial responders were among the patients with the lowest normalized peripheral clonal expansion, particularly in CD8+ T cells. At doses of 0.1 to 3.0 mg/kg, clonal expansion of both CD4+ and CD8+ T cells in blood was seen between baseline and week 6. On average, CD8+ T cells showed more expanded clones than CD4+ T cells after ivuxolimab.

The CDR3, from cysteine to phenylalanine, totals 14 residues. CDR3 DNA only is kept here, 42 bases in frame from base 1. CDR1 MNHEY and CDR2 SVGAGI were looked up in the germline V gene. V is pruned by 8 bases and J by 5 bases, leaving 9 bases of the junction without a gene match. Genomic DNA was isolated from the sorted cells so that the TCRbeta CDR3 region could be sequenced. TCRbeta CDR3 regions were sequenced using the immunoSEQ Assay. TCRdb stores this immuneACCESS table with in-frame sequences only. Part of the clones is absent; in the studies checked, under half of the shortfall reflects unresolved V genes, and no reason is known for the rest. A total of tens of thousands of clones appear in this sample, roughly 80% of them only once. The ten largest clones capture about a quarter of the sample.

Here the chain combines TRBV6-5 and TRBJ1-5; TRBD1 lines up with 7 middle nucleotides. Sample: CD4+ or CD8+ T cells sorted from blood, taken in a trial of the OX40 agonist ivuxolimab. The clonotype was recovered from an adult with an advanced solid tumor such as melanoma, head and neck, liver or kidney cancer. The sequenced DNA: TGTGCCAGCGCAAACGACAGGGTGCATCAGCCCCAGCATTTT. The encoded protein is CASANDRVHQPQHF.